This is a list of T cell receptor beta chains from one sample in a study of T cell repertoires in cytomegalovirus infection. The antigens of these receptors remain unknown. TCRdb passed the reads through MiXCR, listing each CDR3 protein once. The table shows some 940,000 distinct CDR3 sequences, with around 30% occurring only once. Here the sequenced sample was cultured CD8+ T cells from PBMCs, taken from culture after CMV antigen stimulation. The receptors were gathered from a human donor in good health (CMV status not recorded). Some clones in this sample may be carry-over from other donors' samples. CDR3s include the opening cysteine and the closing phenylalanine or tryptophan. The order of the fields is D gene, CDR3 length, clone size, V gene, J gene, CDR3 DNA, CDR3 protein. The D gene is left open where the match is weak. Expanded clones get a size class; other rows say once, few or many, or leave the size out.

>-|12|-|TRBV12-3/TRBV12-4|TRBJ2-2
TGTGCCAGCACGAGGAGCACCGGGGAGCTGTTTTTT
CASTRSTGELFF
>-|14|once|TRBV27|TRBJ1-5
TGTGCCAGCAGCATGACAGGAGGCGATCAGCCCCAGCATTTT
CASSMTGGDQPQHF
>TRBD1|13|few|TRBV6-6|TRBJ2-7
TGTGCCAGCACCGTCGGGCAGGGGGACGAGCAGTACTTC
CASTVGQGDEQYF
>-|14|few|TRBV13|TRBJ2-3
TGTGCCAGCAGCAACCGGTGGGGTAGAGATACGCAGTATTTT
CASSNRWGRDTQYF
>TRBD1|13|-|TRBV2|TRBJ2-2
TGTGCCAGCAGTGGCAGGGGGTTCGGGGAGCTGTTTTTT
CASSGRGFGELFF
>TRBD1|15|-|TRBV4-3|TRBJ1-1
TGCGCCAGCAGCTTTTTCGGACAGGGATCCACTGAAGCTTTCTTT
CASSFFGQGSTEAFF
>TRBD1|16|-|TRBV15|TRBJ1-1
TGTGCCGCCAGCACCCGGGACAGGGGTTTTGACACTGAAGCTTTCTTT
CAASTRDRGFDTEAFF
>TRBD1|14|once|TRBV20-1|TRBJ1-1
TGCAGTGCTAGACCTTGGGACAGGGGGGGTGAAGCTTTCTTT
CSARPWDRGGEAFF
>-|13|few|TRBV14|TRBJ1-6
TGTGCCAGCAGCCAAGAAAGAAGTTCACCCCTCCACTTT
CASSQERSSPLHF
>-|14|-|TRBV6-6|TRBJ2-7
TGTGCCAGCAACCCAGCCGGCTCATCCTACGAGCAGTACTTC
CASNPAGSSYEQYF
>-|16|-|TRBV27|TRBJ2-2
TGTGCCAGCAGTCCTACCGACAGCCCCAGAACCGGGGAGCTGTTTTTT
CASSPTDSPRTGELFF
>TRBD2|14|-|TRBV15|TRBJ2-1
TGTGCCACCAGCAGAGAACGGGGGGGCAATGAGCAGTTCTTC
CATSRERGGNEQFF
>-|13|few|TRBV19|TRBJ1-1
TGTGCCAGTAGACCGGTGGGTAACACTGAAGCTTTCTTT
CASRPVGNTEAFF
>-|14|many|TRBV7-6|TRBJ2-3
TGTGCCAGCAGCTTAGACCCGAGCACAGATACGCAGTATTTT
CASSLDPSTDTQYF
>TRBD1|14|few|TRBV10-2|TRBJ2-7
TGCGCCAGCAGTGACAGGGGGCTTACCTACGAGCAGTACTTC
CASSDRGLTYEQYF
>-|14|once|TRBV7-4|TRBJ2-1
TGTGCCAGCAGCTTAGCGCAGTTAGCGAGTGAGCAGTTCTTC
CASSLAQLASEQFF